Listed below are T cell receptor beta chains from one sample, sequenced in a study of shared clonotypes between healthy human individuals. Clones were sequenced by immunoSEQ multiplex PCR, and TCRdb holds only the in-frame ones, with some missing. The sample shows 170,000 or so clones, approximately 60% of them seen only once. Sequenced: memory CD4+ T cells sorted from blood. These receptors were obtained from a man younger than 40 in good health. Both conserved end residues are part of each CDR3. The D gene is left open where the match is weak. Some rows have no size entry. The others give once, few or many, or a class for an expanded clone.

TRBJ2-7	TRBV28	14	NA	NA	TGTGCCAGCAGTTTATTGGCAGGTCACTACGAGCAGTACTTC	CASSLLAGHYEQYF
TRBJ2-5	TRBV29-1	12	NA	NA	TGCAGCGTTGAGGACAGACAAGAGACCCAGTACTTC	CSVEDRQETQYF
TRBJ2-5	TRBV28	11	NA	NA	TGTGCCAGCATTAAACAAGAGACCCAGTACTTC	CASIKQETQYF
TRBJ1-1	TRBV10-1	13	NA	few	TGCGCCAGCAGTAGGGGCGCAGCCCGAGAAGCTTTCTTT	CASSRGAAREAFF
TRBJ1-5	TRBV7-8	13	NA	NA	TGTGCCAGCAGCCAAGAATTAGATCAGCCCCAGCATTTT	CASSQELDQPQHF
TRBJ2-5	TRBV11-2	11	NA	NA	TGTGCCAGCAGCCGTGGGGAGACCCAGTACTTC	CASSRGETQYF
TRBJ2-2	TRBV28	15	TRBD2	NA	TGTGCCAGCAGTCGGACTAGCGAGAACACCGGGGAGCTGTTTTTT	CASSRTSENTGELFF
TRBJ1-5	TRBV4-2	13	NA	once	TGTGCCAGCAGCTTAGGGTCCGATCAGCCCCAGCATTTT	CASSLGSDQPQHF
TRBJ2-5	TRBV28	15	TRBD1	NA	TGTGCCAGCAGCCCGGGACAGGGGTTCTTAGAGACCCAGTACTTC	CASSPGQGFLETQYF
TRBJ1-2	TRBV15	18	NA	NA	TGTGCCACCAGCAGAACCCCTCGACTTACAGGGCAAGATTATGGCTACACCTTC	CATSRTPRLTGQDYGYTF
TRBJ2-1	TRBV28	13	TRBD1	NA	TGTGCCACTACCGGGACAGCATACAATGAGCAGTTCTTC	CATTGTAYNEQFF
TRBJ1-2	TRBV6-1	12	NA	NA	TGTGCCAGCAGTGAGGCAGGGGATGGCTACACCTTC	CASSEAGDGYTF
TRBJ2-3	TRBV28	15	NA	NA	TGTGCCAGCAGTGAGGCTAGCGCGGGCTCGGATACGCAGTATTTT	CASSEASAGSDTQYF
TRBJ2-7	TRBV29-1	11	NA	NA	TGCAGCGTTGGAATGGTAGGGGTGCAGTACTTC	CSVGMVGVQYF
TRBJ2-4	TRBV27	14	NA	NA	TGTGCCAGCAGCAAAGTTGGATTCAAAAACATTCAGTACTTC	CASSKVGFKNIQYF
TRBJ2-2	TRBV7-9	16	TRBD2	NA	TGTGCCAGCACCTTAGGGGTAGCGGGAGCCACCGGGGAGCTGTTTTTT	CASTLGVAGATGELFF
TRBJ2-3	TRBV7-7	13	NA	NA	TGTGCCAGCAGCTTCGACTACGCGGATACGCAGTATTTT	CASSFDYADTQYF
TRBJ2-1	TRBV29-1	13	TRBD1	NA	TGCAGCGCCCACGGACAGGGGGTCAATGAGCAGTTCTTC	CSAHGQGVNEQFF
TRBJ1-1	TRBV28	12	TRBD1	NA	TGTGCCAGTGGACAGGGGGGGACTGAAGCTTTCTTT	CASGQGGTEAFF
TRBJ2-3	TRBV27	12	NA	NA	TGTGCCAGCGGGAGAAACACAGATACGCAGTATTTT	CASGRNTDTQYF
TRBJ2-1	TRBV29-1	16	NA	once	TGCAGCGGGGACCTGGTAGTCGGACAGCCCTACAATGAGCAGTTCTTC	CSGDLVVGQPYNEQFF
TRBJ2-1	TRBV5-1	15	NA	NA	TGCGCCAGCAGCGTGGGTGTTGGGGGTTACAATGAGCAGTTCTTC	CASSVGVGGYNEQFF
TRBJ2-1	TRBV6-4	16	NA	NA	TGTGCCAGCAGCCCAAGACAGGGAGGTAGGGGGAATGAGCAGTTCTTC	CASSPRQGGRGNEQFF
TRBJ2-1	TRBV29-1	15	NA	NA	TGCAGCGTTGAAGATCCCGGGGGTAGGGACAATGAGCAGTTCTTC	CSVEDPGGRDNEQFF
TRBJ2-2	TRBV5-1	17	TRBD1	NA	TGCGCCAGCAGCCATCGGACAGGGGGAGGGAACACCGGGGAGCTGTTTTTT	CASSHRTGGGNTGELFF
TRBJ2-7	TRBV27	13	NA	NA	TGTGCCAGTTCAGGGATACTCTCCTACGAGCAGTACTTC	CASSGILSYEQYF
TRBJ2-7	TRBV29-1	13	TRBD2	few	TGCAGCGTAGTGACTAGCGTCTCCTACGAGCAGTACTTC	CSVVTSVSYEQYF
TRBJ2-3	TRBV6-6	15	TRBD2	NA	TGCGCCAGCAGAGCGAGCGGGAGTGTCGCAGATACGCAGTATTTT	CASRASGSVADTQYF
TRBJ2-7	TRBV5-1	15	TRBD2	once	TGCGCCAGCAGGGGAGGGAGCGGAAGCTCCTACGAGCAGTACTTC	CASRGGSGSSYEQYF
TRBJ2-1	TRBV5-1	14	NA	NA	TGCGCCAGCAGCGTGGGACACTCGTCTGATGAGCAGTTCTTC	CASSVGHSSDEQFF
TRBJ1-3	TRBV28	14	TRBD1	NA	TGTGCCAGCAGCGAGAGACAGGGTTTAAACACCATATATTTT	CASSERQGLNTIYF
TRBJ2-2	TRBV5-5	13	NA	NA	TGTGCCAGCAGCCGAACGGGGACCGGGGAGCTGTTTTTT	CASSRTGTGELFF
TRBJ2-7	TRBV19	17	TRBD2	few	TGTGCCAGTAGTATCGGGGTAGCGGGAGGATATGGCTACGAGCAGTACTTC	CASSIGVAGGYGYEQYF
TRBJ2-3	TRBV2	13	NA	NA	TGTGCCAGCAGTGGAACAGGGTTTGATACGCAGTATTTT	CASSGTGFDTQYF
TRBJ2-7	TRBV2	14	NA	NA	TGTGCCAGCAGAGAACAGGGTCCGTCCTACGAGCAGTACTTC	CASREQGPSYEQYF
TRBJ2-1	TRBV10-1	16	TRBD1	NA	TGCGCCAGCAGACCCCGGGACAGGGGGCGCGACAATGAGCAGTTCTTC	CASRPRDRGRDNEQFF
TRBJ2-2	TRBV6-6	13	TRBD1	NA	TGTGCCAGCAGTTACACAGGGGCCGGGGAGCTGTTTTTT	CASSYTGAGELFF
TRBJ2-3	TRBV30	18	TRBD2	NA	TGTGCCTGGAGTCGGATAGCGGGAGGCAGACAGTACACAGATACGCAGTATTTT	CAWSRIAGGRQYTDTQYF
TRBJ2-2	TRBV5-1	12	NA	NA	TGCGCCAGCACGAGGGTGTCCGGGGAGCTGTTTTTT	CASTRVSGELFF
TRBJ2-1	TRBV9	14	TRBD2	few	TGTGCCAGCAACCCGGGACTAGTAGACAATGAGCAGTTCTTC	CASNPGLVDNEQFF
TRBJ2-3	TRBV7-2	13	NA	once	TGTGCCAGCAGCGCTAGCAGGGGCGATACGCAGTATTTT	CASSASRGDTQYF
TRBJ2-7	TRBV10-3	13	NA	few	TGTGCCATCAGTGGTCTACAGGGCGGCGAGCAGTACTTC	CAISGLQGGEQYF
TRBJ1-1	TRBV5-6	16	TRBD1	NA	TGTGCCAGCAGCTTAGGGACAGGGCAGGCGAACACTGAAGCTTTCTTT	CASSLGTGQANTEAFF
TRBJ2-5	TRBV27	17	TRBD2	NA	TGTGCCAGCAGCAGCAGTCCCGGACTAGCGGGAGTGGAGACCCAGTACTTC	CASSSSPGLAGVETQYF
TRBJ2-2	TRBV18	16	TRBD1	NA	TGTGCCAGCTCACCACTTGGGACAGGGAACACCGGGGAGCTGTTTTTT	CASSPLGTGNTGELFF
TRBJ2-1	TRBV7-3	13	NA	NA	TGTGCCAGCAGCCTCAACCATGGACAGAATGAGTTCTTC	CASSLNHGQNEFF
TRBJ2-2	TRBV11-3	15	TRBD1	NA	TGTGCCAGCAGCTTTGGACAGGGGAACACCGGGGAGCTGTTTTTT	CASSFGQGNTGELFF
TRBJ2-1	TRBV5-1	13	NA	NA	TGCGCCAGCAGCTTGGACGGGCTTACGGAGCAGTTCTTC	CASSLDGLTEQFF
TRBJ2-7	TRBV7-2	15	TRBD1	few	TGTGCCAGCAGCCAAGACAGGGGGGAAACCTACGAGCAGTACTTC	CASSQDRGETYEQYF
TRBJ2-1	TRBV18	15	NA	NA	TGTGCCAGCTCCGATGGCCGTAGCTCCTACAATGAGCAGTTCTTC	CASSDGRSSYNEQFF
TRBJ2-1	TRBV10-2	15	TRBD2	NA	TGCGCCAGCAGTGAGTCGCCTAGCGGAGACAATGAGCAGTTCTTC	CASSESPSGDNEQFF
TRBJ1-1	TRBV11-3	13	NA	few	TGTGCCAGCAGCTTAGCCAGGGGCACTGAAGCTTTCTTT	CASSLARGTEAFF
TRBJ2-1	TRBV27	13	NA	NA	TGTGCCAGCAGTGGGACGGGTTACAATGAGCAGTTCTTC	CASSGTGYNEQFF
TRBJ2-7	TRBV15	13	NA	NA	TGTGCCACCAGCAGAGATGAAGGGGGCGAGCAGTACTTC	CATSRDEGGEQYF
TRBJ2-2	TRBV6-5	14	NA	NA	TGTGCCAGCAGTTTTAACAGGGATGGCGGGGAGCTGTTTTTT	CASSFNRDGGELFF
TRBJ2-2	TRBV28	13	NA	NA	TGTGCCAGCTGTCTTTGGAGCGTAAGGGAGCTGTTTTTT	CASCLWSVRELFF
TRBJ2-2	TRBV5-1	15	NA	NA	TGCGCCAGCAGCTTCACGGGGACGGGGGCCGGGGAGCTGTTTTTT	CASSFTGTGAGELFF
TRBJ1-3	TRBV27	14	NA	many	TGTGCCAGCAGTCCCACAAATCCTGGAAACACCATATATTTT	CASSPTNPGNTIYF